The following is a T cell receptor beta chain sequence with its context. Just one base apart from a much larger clone, this may be a read error. The data originate from a study of T cells in Graves' hyperthyroidism and ophthalmopathy. This CDR3 contains 14 residues. Germline V gene data show CDR1 as SGHRS and CDR2 as YFSETQ. The CDR3 regions of TCR beta were amplified from RNA transcripts. RT-PCR in the first round (using the HTBI primer set) targeted the TCR CDR3. MiXCR, run by TCRdb on the multiplex PCR reads, gives a single entry per CDR3 protein. The top ten clones hold 2.5% to 4% of a sample with about 600,000 distinct CDR3 sequences, more than 15% of them seen once.

The gene calls are TRBV5-1 and TRBJ2-1; TRBD2 matches at 7 bases. This TCR derives from a woman aged 40 to 50 with Graves' ophthalmopathy. The specimen sequenced was blood. Here the CDR3 reads CASSSGYPYNERFF. The CDR3 coding sequence is TGCGCCAGTTCTAGCGGATACCCCTACAATGAGCGGTTCTTC.